This T cell receptor beta chain was recorded in a study of CD8 T cells in Susac syndrome. Through negative isolation, CD4+ and CD8+ T cells were obtained, while TEMRA cells were enriched using FACS. cDNA came from about 0.5 to 1 ug RNA primed by random hexamers. Amplification of TCR beta CDR3 was carried out by immunoSEQ multiplex PCR, which covered 54 Vbeta and 13 Jbeta segments. TCRdb itself ran the immunoSEQ multiplex PCR reads through MiXCR, one entry per CDR3 protein. The repertoire consists of 120,000 or so distinct CDR3 sequences, with around 94% occurring once and the leading ten covering around 0.12%. A remark on this clonotype: Its ends do not fully match the called genes, so a read error is possible.

Sample: CD4+ T cells from PBMCs. The TCR originated in a human donor with multiple sclerosis.

The CDR3 sequence: CAWVVNRGTNTQYF. The CDR3 nucleotides read TGTGCCTGGGTTGTTAACAGGGGCACAAATACGCAGTATTTT. The gene calls are TRBV30 and TRBJ2-3, with 7 nucleotides matching TRBD1. The CDR3 consists of 14 residues. Per germline, CDR1 GTSNPN and CDR2 SVGIG (reference sequence). Combining the CDR3 with reference TRBV30 and TRBJ2-3 gives the whole variable domain SQTIHQWPATLVQPVGSPLSLECTVEGTSNPNLYWYRQAAGRGLQLLFYSVGIGQISSEVPQNLSASRPQDRQFILSSKKLLLSDSGFYLCAWVVNRGTNTQYFGPGTRLTVL.